This is a list of T cell receptor beta chains from one sample in a study of blood T cell repertoires in COVID-19. Method: immunoSEQ multiplex PCR; TCRdb's copy keeps in-frame clones and lacks some. Among 87,000 or so clones listed, approximately 86% were seen once. Sequenced input: peripheral blood. The receptors derive from a woman of 80 years or more in a cohort sampled during active or convalescent COVID-19. Both conserved end residues are part of each CDR3. A D gene is named only where the DNA matches it firmly. Some rows mark clone size as missing; the rest say once, few, many or name a class of expanded clone.

TRBD2	TRBJ2-7	TRBV27	NA	TGTGCCAGCAGGGACGGGACTAGGGCCTACGAGCAGTACTTC	CASRDGTRAYEQYF
NA	TRBJ1-1	TRBV7-6	NA	TGTGCCAGCAGGACAGGACCGAACACTGAAGCTTTCTTT	CASRTGPNTEAFF
NA	TRBJ1-1	TRBV3-1/TRBV3-2	NA	TGTGCCAGCAGCCAATGGGGAGCGGGAAAGGGGAAAGCTTTCTTT	CASSQWGAGKGKAFF
TRBD2	TRBJ2-5	TRBV5-1	NA	TGCGCCAGCAATCCGGGACTAGCGGGAGGGCGGGTTAAAGAGACCCAGTACTTC	CASNPGLAGGRVKETQYF
TRBD1	TRBJ1-1	TRBV29-1	NA	TGCAGCGTTCACAGGGGGAACACTGAAGCTTTCTTT	CSVHRGNTEAFF
NA	TRBJ1-4	TRBV7-8	NA	TGTGCCAGCAGCTTAGGCGTGACAGTGAATGAAAAACTGTTTTTT	CASSLGVTVNEKLFF
NA	TRBJ2-7	TRBV5-7	NA	TGTGCCAGCAGCTTGGCGGGACTTATGTACGAGCAGTACTTC	CASSLAGLMYEQYF
TRBD2	TRBJ2-7	TRBV10-3	once	TGTGCCATCAGGGCTGCTAGCGGGAGAGACGAGCAGTACTTC	CAIRAASGRDEQYF
NA	TRBJ1-1	TRBV2	NA	TGTGCCAGCCACCCCCTAGGGGAGGGACTGAACACTGAAGCTTTCTTT	CASHPLGEGLNTEAFF
NA	TRBJ2-7	TRBV20-1	NA	TGCAGTGCTAGTAAGTCGACTCCCTACGAGCAGTACTTC	CSASKSTPYEQYF
NA	TRBJ1-1	TRBV19	NA	TGTGCCAGTAGTATGCCGCCCCAGGGGACCCTGAACACTGAAGCTTTCTTT	CASSMPPQGTLNTEAFF
TRBD2	TRBJ2-4	TRBV2	NA	TGTGCCAGCAGTGAACAGGGAGGGGCCATAGCCAAAAACATTCAGTACTTC	CASSEQGGAIAKNIQYF
NA	TRBJ2-2	TRBV5-8	NA	TGTGCCAGCAGCGGCGGGATACAGAACACCGGGGAGCTGTTTTTT	CASSGGIQNTGELFF
NA	TRBJ1-2	TRBV5-6	NA	TGTGCCAGCAGCTTGGCCGGCAGGGGTTATGGCTACACCTTC	CASSLAGRGYGYTF
TRBD1	TRBJ1-1	TRBV10-1	NA	TGCGCCAGCAGTGAGTCGGGACAGGGTCGGACTGAAGCTTTCTTT	CASSESGQGRTEAFF
TRBD1	TRBJ2-5	TRBV14	NA	TGTGCCAGCAGCCAAGACAGGGGGCGAGCCCAGTACTTC	CASSQDRGRAQYF
NA	TRBJ2-7	TRBV15	NA	TGTGCCACCAGCAGAGAGGCAGGGTTCGAGCAGTACTTC	CATSREAGFEQYF
TRBD1	TRBJ1-2	TRBV5-1	once	TGCGCCAGCAGCTCGGGACAGGGGGATGGCTACACCTTC	CASSSGQGDGYTF
TRBD1	TRBJ1-2	TRBV6-5	NA	TGTGCCAGCAGTTACCGCAGGGGGGTCCATGGCTACACCTTC	CASSYRRGVHGYTF
TRBD1	TRBJ1-5	TRBV19	few	TGTGCCAGTAGTAGGACAGGGGAGAATCAGCCCCAGCATTTT	CASSRTGENQPQHF
NA	TRBJ1-5	TRBV15	NA	TGTGCCACCAACACACAGGGTCAGCCCCAGCATTTT	CATNTQGQPQHF
NA	TRBJ1-1	TRBV19	NA	TGTGCCAGTAGCCAACAGATGAACACTGAAGCTTTCTTT	CASSQQMNTEAFF
TRBD1	TRBJ1-4	TRBV7-9	NA	TGTGCCAGCAGCTTGGACAGGGGTGGTGAAAAACTGTTTTTT	CASSLDRGGEKLFF
TRBD1	TRBJ1-2	TRBV5-1	NA	TGCGCCAGCCGACAGGGGGCGCTCGGCTACACCTTC	CASRQGALGYTF
TRBD2	TRBJ2-1	TRBV7-8	once	TGTGCCAGCAGCCGAGGGGCCCTAGCGGGGGGGTTGCATGAGCAGTTCTTC	CASSRGALAGGLHEQFF
TRBD1	TRBJ1-2	TRBV5-1	NA	TGCGCCAGCAGCTTAACAGGGGGAACTAACTATGGCTACACCTTC	CASSLTGGTNYGYTF
NA	TRBJ2-5	TRBV9	NA	TGTGCCAGCAGCCCCAGCGGCGGCGGTCAAGAGACCCAGTACTTC	CASSPSGGGQETQYF
NA	TRBJ1-2	TRBV16	NA	TGTGCCAGCAGCCAAAGGACAGTCAACTATGGCTACACCTTC	CASSQRTVNYGYTF
TRBD1	TRBJ2-1	TRBV11-2	NA	TGTGCCAGCAGCATCGGGACAGGGCTAGGTGAGCAGTTCTTC	CASSIGTGLGEQFF
NA	TRBJ1-1	TRBV3-1/TRBV3-2	NA	TGTGCCAGCAGCCAAACGGGGACTGAAGCTTTCTTT	CASSQTGTEAFF
TRBD1	TRBJ1-1	TRBV7-9	NA	TGTGCCAGCAGCTTAGGAACAGGGGGCCCCAACACTGAAGCTTTCTTT	CASSLGTGGPNTEAFF
TRBD1	TRBJ2-7	TRBV28	NA	TGTGCCAGCAGTTTCCCCGGGACAGGGCACGAGCAGTACTTC	CASSFPGTGHEQYF
TRBD2	TRBJ2-1	TRBV9	NA	TGTGCCAGCAGTTTTGCCGGGACTAGCGGATACAATGAGCAGTTCTTC	CASSFAGTSGYNEQFF
NA	TRBJ1-5	TRBV18	NA	TGTGCCAGCTCACCACCCACAGGGAATCAGCCCCAGCATTTT	CASSPPTGNQPQHF
TRBD1	TRBJ1-4	TRBV18	NA	TGTGCCAGCTCGACCGGGACAGGGCATGAAAAACTGTTTTTT	CASSTGTGHEKLFF
NA	TRBJ1-2	TRBV5-1	NA	TGCGCCAGCAGCTTGGGACCGCTGAGGGACTACACCTTC	CASSLGPLRDYTF
NA	TRBJ1-2	TRBV5-1	NA	TGCGCCAGCAGTTCCCGTTCGAGCGAAGCTAACTATGGCTACACCTTC	CASSSRSSEANYGYTF
TRBD2	TRBJ2-7	TRBV30	few	TGTGCCTGGAGTAGGGGTCAACTAGCGGGAGGCGAGCAGTACTTC	CAWSRGQLAGGEQYF
TRBD2	TRBJ2-1	TRBV19	few	TGTGCCAGTAGTATAGATGGACTAGGCAATGAGCAGTTCTTC	CASSIDGLGNEQFF